This note documents a single T cell receptor (beta chain) sequence. Generated by immunoSEQ multiplex PCR, the TCRdb table keeps only in-frame clones and is missing some. The sample has about 110,000 clones; approximately 84% are singletons. This specimen comes from a study of control samples from healthy donors and cancer patients. Germline-derived CDR1 and CDR2 are WNHNN and SYGVQD (reference sequence). The CDR3 loop spans 14 amino acids. The J segment lost 1 base and the V segment lost 4 bases, leaving 3 bases of the junction unmatched. This sequence joins TRBV10-1 and TRBJ2-5, with 7 bases that match TRBD1. The sequencing sample was made of blood. The source is a man between 18 and 29 years old in good health. The CDR3 loop reads CASSGDRVQETQYF. The CDR3 coding sequence is TGCGCCAGCAGTGGGGACAGAGTCCAAGAGACCCAGTACTTC.